Reported below is one T cell receptor beta chain. The antigen is unknown. Germline CDR1 and CDR2: LGHNA and YSLEER. CDR3 length: 15 amino acids. Unmatched junction bases numbered 3, after V lost 0 bases and J lost 5 bases. This sample stems from a study of chemoradiotherapy in HPV16-positive cancers. Assay: immunoSEQ multiplex PCR; the TCRdb copy retains only in-frame clones and omits some. The sample yields 1,500 to 2,000 clones, roughly 80% seen once. Whole-study results and caveats: HPV-responsive T-cell expansion during chemoradiotherapy was linked to improved recurrence-free survival in HPV16-positive patients. Only a couple of HPV16-positive patients supplied the functional HPV-specificity definition.

This sequence originates from a human donor with HPV-associated anogenital cancer. The sample in question was tumor tissue, obtained from a patient who underwent chemoradiotherapy. The chain has TRBV4-3 and TRBJ2-5; 10 bases are a match to TRBD1. CDR3 DNA sequence: TGCGCCAGCAGCCAAGATGACAGGGGGCGTGAGACCCAGTACTTC. It encodes CASSQDDRGRETQYF.